This T cell receptor beta chain was found in a study of molecular identifiers for immune sequencing clone quantification. TCRdb fed the PCR reads into MiXCR, producing one record per CDR3 protein. This table holds about half a million distinct CDR3 sequences, about 21% found once. V shed 6 bases, J shed 8 bases, and the junction held 9 bases outside the gene matches. This CDR3 region has 14 residues. Germline CDR1 reads MNHGY; CDR2 reads SAAAGT. Sequenced sample: naive CD8+ T cells from blood, with Jurkat cell RNA spiked in. As to subset: FACS-sorted CD8+CD4-CCR7+CD45RA+ naive T cells. The V and J genes are TRBV6-8 and TRBJ1-4; 7 bases line up with TRBD1. The source of this sequence is a human donor in good health. Some libraries in this study had Jurkat cell RNA spiked in. CDR3 region: CASRPGGGGEKLFF. The CDR3 nucleotides read TGTGCCAGCAGACCAGGGGGGGGGGGCGAAAAACTGTTTTTT.